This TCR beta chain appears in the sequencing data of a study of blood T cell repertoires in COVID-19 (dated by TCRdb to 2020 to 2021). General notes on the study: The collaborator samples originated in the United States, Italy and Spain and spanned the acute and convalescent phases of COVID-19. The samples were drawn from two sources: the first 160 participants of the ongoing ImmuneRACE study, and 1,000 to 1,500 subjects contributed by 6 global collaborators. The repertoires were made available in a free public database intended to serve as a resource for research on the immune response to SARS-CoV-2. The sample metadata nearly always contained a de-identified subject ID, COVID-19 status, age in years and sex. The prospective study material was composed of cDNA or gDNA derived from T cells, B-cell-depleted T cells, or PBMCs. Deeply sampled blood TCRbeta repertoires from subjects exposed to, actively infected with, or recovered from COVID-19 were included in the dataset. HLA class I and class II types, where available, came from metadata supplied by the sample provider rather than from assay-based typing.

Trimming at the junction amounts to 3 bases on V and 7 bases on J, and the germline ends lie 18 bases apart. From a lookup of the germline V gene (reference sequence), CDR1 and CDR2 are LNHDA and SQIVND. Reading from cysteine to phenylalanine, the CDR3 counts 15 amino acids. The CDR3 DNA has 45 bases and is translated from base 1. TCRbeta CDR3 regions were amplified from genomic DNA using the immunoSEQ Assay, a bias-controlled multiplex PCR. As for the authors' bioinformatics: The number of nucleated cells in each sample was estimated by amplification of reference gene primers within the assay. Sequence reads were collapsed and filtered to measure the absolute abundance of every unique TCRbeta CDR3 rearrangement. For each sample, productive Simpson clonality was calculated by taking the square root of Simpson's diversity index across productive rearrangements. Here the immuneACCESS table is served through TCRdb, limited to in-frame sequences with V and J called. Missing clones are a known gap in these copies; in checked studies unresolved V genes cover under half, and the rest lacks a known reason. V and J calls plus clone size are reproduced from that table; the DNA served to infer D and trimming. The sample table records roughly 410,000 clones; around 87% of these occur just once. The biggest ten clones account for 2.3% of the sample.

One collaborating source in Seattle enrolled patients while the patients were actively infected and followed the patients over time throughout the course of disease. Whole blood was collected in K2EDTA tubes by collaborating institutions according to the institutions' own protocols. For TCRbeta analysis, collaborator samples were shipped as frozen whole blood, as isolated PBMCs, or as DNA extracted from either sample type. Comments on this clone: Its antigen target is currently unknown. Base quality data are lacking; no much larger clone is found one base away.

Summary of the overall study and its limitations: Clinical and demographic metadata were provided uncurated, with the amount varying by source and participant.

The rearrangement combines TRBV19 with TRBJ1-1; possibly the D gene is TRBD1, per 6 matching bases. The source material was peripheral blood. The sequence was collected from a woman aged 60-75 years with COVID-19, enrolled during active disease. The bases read TGTGCCAGTAGTATCCCGAGAGGGACACTCCATGAAGCTTTCTTT. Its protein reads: CASSIPRGTLHEAFF.